The 26 T cell receptor beta chains given below trace back to one sample, sequenced in a study of blood T cell repertoires in COVID-19. Using immunoSEQ multiplex PCR, the repertoire was profiled, and TCRdb retains in-frame clones only, with some absent. The sample shows approximately 180,000 clones, more than 70% of them seen only once. Sequences were obtained from peripheral blood. Source of these receptors: a man aged 40-55 years with active or convalescent COVID-19.

This rearrangement joins TRBV6-1 to TRBJ2-1; D gene unclear. The CDR3 has 14 residues. Trimming stripped 0 bases from V and 6 bases from J, with 9 bases between. The germline gives CDR1 MNHNS, CDR2 SASEGT. CDR3 sequence: CASSEAWAGNEQFF. CDR3 DNA sequence: TGTGCCAGCAGTGAAGCTTGGGCAGGCAATGAGCAGTTCTTC.

V gene TRBV7-2 combines with J gene TRBJ1-2; D is unclear. Germline V lookup: CDR1 SGHTA, CDR2 FQGNSA. This CDR3 comprises 14 residues. V lost 1 base and J lost 4, with 10 bases in between. The DNA of the CDR3 is TGTGCCAGCAGCTTAGATCCGGAGTCCTATGGCTACACCTTC. It codes for CASSLDPESYGYTF.

The chain carries TRBV19 and TRBJ1-1; D is ambiguous. This CDR3 has 15 residues. Germline V gene sequence: CDR1 LNHDA, CDR2 SQIVND (reference sequence). Trimming cost V 5 bases and J 4 bases, with 17 bases left between them. The CDR3 protein is CASSPRLRAGTEAFF. The CDR3 DNA reads TGTGCCAGTAGTCCCCGACTCCGGGCGGGCACTGAAGCTTTCTTT.

The chain recombines TRBV28 with TRBJ1-2; TRBD1 matches 10 bases. With V trimmed by 6 bases and J by 5 bases, 3 bases remained unmatched. CDR3 length: 13 residues. Germline V gene data show CDR1 as MDHEN and CDR2 as SYDVKM. The CDR3 sequence is CASSWDRGYGYTF. In DNA form, the CDR3 reads TGTGCCAGCAGCTGGGACAGGGGTTATGGCTACACCTTC.

J is TRBJ1-5 and V is TRBV5-5, with D possibly matching TRBD1 (5 bases). Germline V gives CDR1 SGHKS, CDR2 YYEKEE (reference sequence). V lost 5 bases, J lost 3 bases, and 12 bases lay in between. The length of the CDR3 is 14 residues. The CDR3 region has the DNA TGTGCCAGCAGTATCGGACAAGACAATCAGCCCCAGCATTTT. It specifies CASSIGQDNQPQHF.

This clone was recorded once. The chain uses TRBV11-1 and TRBJ2-5, with 11 nucleotides matching TRBD1. V shed 6 bases, J shed 5 bases, and the junction held 11 bases outside the gene matches. This CDR3 is built from 16 residues. Germline values: CDR1 SGHAT, CDR2 FQDESV (reference sequence). The CDR3 region is CASRVGDRGKGETQYF. CDR3 bases: TGTGCCAGCAGGGTCGGGGACAGGGGGAAGGGGGAGACCCAGTACTTC.

This clone was detected only once. The chain combines TRBV19 with TRBJ1-5, with D perhaps matching TRBD1 (6 bases). Looked up from germline, CDR1 is LNHDA and CDR2 is SQIVND (reference sequence). The CDR3 has 16 residues. The germline V and J ends were trimmed by 3 bases and 9 bases, with 21 bases remaining between them. This CDR3 is CASSMIGRQASGPQHF. In nucleotides, the CDR3 is TGTGCCAGTAGTATGATCGGCCGACAGGCCTCCGGGCCCCAGCATTTT. The whole variable domain, remainder taken from reference TRBV19 and TRBJ1-5, is DGGITQSPKYLFRKEGQNVTLSCEQNLNHDAMYWYRQDPGQGLRLIYYSQIVNDFQKGDIAEGYSVSREKKESFPLTVTSAQKNPTAFYLCASSMIGRQASGPQHFGDGTRLSIL.

The chain carries TRBV4-2 and TRBJ2-3, with a weak D call TRBD2 (6 bases). CDR3 length: 17 residues. The germline V gene has CDR1 LGHNA and CDR2 YNFKEQ. Trimming pared 2 bases from V and 1 base from J, leaving 16 bases between. CDR3 amino acids: CASSQRPWGERTDTQYF. In nucleotides, the CDR3 is TGTGCCAGCAGCCAACGCCCCTGGGGGGAGCGCACAGATACGCAGTATTTT.

The chain is built from TRBV5-6 and TRBJ2-5; 11 bases map to TRBD2. This CDR3 is 15 amino acids long. Germline V gives CDR1 SGHDT, CDR2 YYEEEE. V gave up 0 bases and J gave up 2 bases; unmatched junction bases: 0. CDR3: CASSLGLAGQETQYF. CDR3 bases: TGTGCCAGCAGCTTGGGACTAGCGGGACAAGAGACCCAGTACTTC. Full variable domain (rest looked up from reference TRBV5-6 and TRBJ2-5): DAGVTQSPTHLIKTRGQQVTLRCSPKSGHDTVSWYQQALGQGPQFIFQYYEEEERQRGNFPDRFSGHQFPNYSSELNVNALLLGDSALYLCASSLGLAGQETQYFGPGTRLLVL.

The genes are TRBV24-1 and TRBJ1-1; D is uncertain. From germline, CDR1 is KGHDR and CDR2 SFDVKD. With 4 bases removed from V and 0 bases from J, the gap between germline ends came to 11 bases. CDR3 length equals 15 residues. CDR3 amino acids: CATSDPAVMNTEAFF. The CDR3 coding sequence is TGTGCCACCAGTGACCCGGCGGTGATGAACACTGAAGCTTTCTTT.

J is TRBJ1-2 and V is TRBV18; 7 bases are shared with TRBD1. Per the germline V gene, CDR1 is KGHSH and CDR2 is LQKENI. The trim removed 4 bases at V and 2 bases at J, leaving 4 bases unmatched. This CDR3 spans 14 amino acids. The CDR3 DNA sequence: TGTGCCAGCTCACGGACAGGAGAGAACTATGGCTACACCTTC. The encoded protein is CASSRTGENYGYTF.

This clone was recorded only once. The rearrangement links TRBV11-3 to TRBJ1-4; 8 nucleotides agree with TRBD1. Germline loops: CDR1 SGHNT, CDR2 YENEEA. CDR3 length: 17 residues. V was pared by 1 base and J by 0 bases, with 4 bases of the junction left unmatched. CDR3 nucleotides: TGTGCCAGCAGCTTAGGACAGGGGACTACAACTAATGAAAAACTGTTTTTT. This encodes CASSLGQGTTTNEKLFF.

This chain connects TRBV19 to TRBJ1-2; no firm D call. Germline CDR1 is LNHDA and CDR2 is SQIVND (reference sequence). This CDR3 has 14 residues. V shed 4 bases and J shed 7 bases, with 16 bases lying between them. CDR3 DNA sequence: TGTGCCAGTAGTAAAAAGGGAGACCTTTTTGGCTACACCTTC. Translation gives CASSKKGDLFGYTF.

This rearrangement joins TRBV5-1 to TRBJ2-1; D may be TRBD1 (5 bases). Germline loops: CDR1 SGHRS, CDR2 YFSETQ. The V end lost 0 bases, the J end lost 1 base, and 11 bases lay between the germline ends. This CDR3 comprises 16 residues. Here the CDR3 reads CASSLAPGLSYNEQFF. The CDR3 coding sequence is TGCGCCAGCAGCTTGGCGCCAGGGCTGTCCTACAATGAGCAGTTCTTC.

The chain employs TRBV6-5 and TRBJ2-7; D gene uncertain. The V gene's germline CDR1 is MNHEY and CDR2 SVGAGI. The CDR3 runs to 15 residues. V lost 6 bases and J lost 0, with 15 bases in between. In nucleotides, the CDR3 is TGTGCCAGCAGGATCTCCGGGTCGGCCTCCTACGAGCAGTACTTC. This codes for CASRISGSASYEQYF.

J is TRBJ1-1 and V is TRBV18, with 9 nucleotides matching TRBD1. The CDR3 runs 15 residues. The ends lost 4 bases at V and 1 base at J; junction bases unmatched: 4. Germline values: CDR1 KGHSH, CDR2 LQKENI. The CDR3 loop reads CASSLGTGSNTEAFF. The CDR3 DNA is TGTGCCAGCTCACTGGGGACAGGGTCGAACACTGAAGCTTTCTTT.

The V call is TRBV9, the J call TRBJ1-4; D not certain. V was shortened by 4 bases and J by 7 bases, with 17 bases between the two germline ends. The CDR3 sequence is 15 residues long. Germline V CDR1 and CDR2: SGDLS, YYNGEE. The CDR3 is CASSPKVGSGEKLFF. The CDR3 coding sequence is TGTGCCAGCAGCCCGAAAGTGGGCTCCGGTGAAAAACTGTTTTTT.

The V gene is TRBV18, the J gene TRBJ1-4; maybe TRBD1 (6 bases). Trimming left V 4 bases short and J 8 bases short, with 17 bases between. The length of the CDR3 is 15 residues. CDR1 and CDR2 (germline): KGHSH, LQKENI. In DNA form, the CDR3 reads TGTGCCAGCTCACTGGGAACAGGGTACGGCGAAAAACTGTTTTTT. Protein: CASSLGTGYGEKLFF.

The chain employs TRBV6-1 and TRBJ1-4; perhaps TRBD1 as D (5 bases). Germline CDR1 MNHNS, CDR2 SASEGT. With 3 bases removed from V and 0 bases from J, the gap between germline ends came to 20 bases. The CDR3 covers 19 residues. CDR3 DNA: TGTGCCAGCAGTGAGTCCCCGGTTGCAGGGCTTACAACTAATGAAAAACTGTTTTTT. Translating it yields CASSESPVAGLTTNEKLFF.

This clone was counted once. The rearrangement uses TRBV28 and TRBJ2-3; 13 bases are a match to TRBD2. The CDR3 contains 15 residues. Germline V CDR1 and CDR2: MDHEN, SYDVKM. Trimming took 5 bases from V and 6 from J; bases not matched to a gene: 5. CDR3 amino acids: CASSVLAGGPDTQYF. The CDR3 nucleotides are TGTGCCAGCAGTGTACTAGCGGGAGGGCCGGATACGCAGTATTTT.

The V call is TRBV7-9, the J call TRBJ2-7; tentatively, D is TRBD2 (5 bases). Germline V lookup: CDR1 SEHNR, CDR2 FQNEAQ (reference sequence). V lost 1 base and J lost 4, with 8 bases in between. The CDR3 runs to 13 residues. The CDR3 loop is CASSLGPGYEQYF. The DNA of the CDR3 is TGTGCCAGCAGCTTAGGTCCGGGGTACGAGCAGTACTTC.

The chain couples TRBV5-6 to TRBJ2-5; 9 bases map to TRBD1. Germline CDR1 SGHDT, CDR2 YYEEEE. CDR3 length: 15 amino acids. After removal of 0 bases from V and 2 bases from J, the junction contained 2 bases not matched to a gene. The CDR3 protein is CASSLAGTGQETQYF. The CDR3 bases are TGTGCCAGCAGCTTGGCTGGGACAGGGCAAGAGACCCAGTACTTC.

This sequence joins TRBV13 and TRBJ2-1, with 7 bases matching TRBD1. J lost 0 bases, V lost 5 bases, and 7 bases had no gene match. CDR1 is PRHDT and CDR2 is FYEKMQ in the germline V gene (reference sequence). This CDR3 has 16 residues. The CDR3 nucleotides read TGTGCCAGCAGCAGTGACAGGGCCCACTCCTACAATGAGCAGTTCTTC. Protein product: CASSSDRAHSYNEQFF.

The chain has TRBV3-1 (or the pseudogene TRBV3-2) and TRBJ1-2; D remains ambiguous. CDR3 length equals 15 residues. V was clipped by 1 base and J by 7 bases, with 16 bases between them. In germline, CDR1 is LGHDT, CDR2 YNNKEL (reference sequence). In nucleotides, the CDR3 is TGTGCCAGCAGCCAAGTATCCGGGTTAGTGAGTGGCTACACCTTC. Translated, it gives CASSQVSGLVSGYTF.

The chain joins TRBV5-1 to TRBJ2-5; TRBD1 might be the D (6 bases). This CDR3 is built from 14 residues. V was shortened by 6 bases and J by 5 bases, with 17 bases between the two germline ends. Germline V gene lookup returns CDR1 SGHRS and CDR2 YFSETQ. The CDR3 nucleotides are TGCGCCAGCACCCCGGACAGCCGTGGGGAGACCCAGTACTTC. Its protein product is CASTPDSRGETQYF.

The V call is TRBV27, the J call TRBJ1-4; 7 nucleotides align to TRBD1. CDR3 length: 13 amino acids. The J segment lost 7 bases and the V segment lost 2 bases, leaving 1 base of the junction unmatched. Germline loops: CDR1 MNHEY, CDR2 SMNVEV (reference sequence). CDR3 sequence: CASSLQGGEKLFF. The CDR3 coding sequence is TGTGCCAGCAGTTTACAGGGGGGTGAAAAACTGTTTTTT.